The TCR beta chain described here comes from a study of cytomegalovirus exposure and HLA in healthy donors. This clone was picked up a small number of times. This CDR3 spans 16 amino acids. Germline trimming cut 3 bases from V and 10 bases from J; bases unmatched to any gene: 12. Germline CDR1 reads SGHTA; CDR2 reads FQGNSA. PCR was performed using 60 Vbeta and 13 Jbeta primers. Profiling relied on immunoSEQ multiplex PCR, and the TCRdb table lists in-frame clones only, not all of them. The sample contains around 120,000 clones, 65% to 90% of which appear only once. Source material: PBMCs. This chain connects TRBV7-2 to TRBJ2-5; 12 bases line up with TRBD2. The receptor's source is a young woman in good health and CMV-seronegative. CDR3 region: CASSFDRGTSGRSQYF. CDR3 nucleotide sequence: TGTGCCAGCAGCTTCGACAGAGGGACTAGCGGGCGTAGCCAGTACTTC.